Here is one T cell receptor beta chain with its context. This clone has more than one count but fewer than ten. The antigen it binds to is not known. Base qualities are not recorded, but no much larger clone differs from it by a single base. TCRbeta CDR3 regions were amplified from genomic DNA using the immunoSEQ Assay, a bias-controlled multiplex PCR. The paper's processing steps were these. Nucleated cell counts per sample were estimated from amplification of reference gene primers within the assay. To quantify the absolute abundance of each unique TCRbeta CDR3 rearrangement, sequence reads were collapsed and filtered. For each sample, productive Simpson clonality was calculated by taking the square root of Simpson's diversity index across productive rearrangements. TCRdb took this table from immuneACCESS and kept in-frame rearrangements with V and J called. Such tables lack part of the clones; where checked against another copy, unresolved V genes explain under half of the gap, and the rest is unexplained. V, J and clone size reflect that table, while D and trimming were determined from the DNA. The sample includes roughly 340,000 clones, with over 80% observed a single time. The ten biggest clones cover nearly 6.5% of the sample.

The data were taken from a study of blood T cell repertoires in COVID-19 (dated by TCRdb to about 2020). Describing the broader study: Samples covering the acute and convalescent phases of COVID-19 were provided by collaborators in the United States, Italy and Spain. The prospective study material was composed of cDNA or gDNA derived from T cells, B-cell-depleted T cells, or PBMCs. Subjects who had been exposed to COVID-19, were actively infected with it, or had recovered from it provided the deeply sampled blood TCRbeta repertoires that made up the dataset. A freely available public database, intended as a resource for researchers studying the immune response to SARS-CoV-2, is where the repertoires were released. The samples were drawn from the first 160 participants of the ongoing ImmuneRACE study and from 1,254 subjects provided by 6 global collaborators. Sample metadata almost always included a de-identified subject ID, COVID-19 status, age in years and sex. HLA class I and class II types, where available, came from metadata supplied by the sample provider rather than from assay-based typing. Overall study outcomes, separate from this receptor: Clinical and demographic metadata were provided uncurated, with the amount varying by source and participant.

At one collaborating source in Seattle, patients were enrolled during active infection and were followed longitudinally through the course of disease. Each collaborating institution followed its own protocols to collect whole blood in K2EDTA tubes. For TCRbeta analysis, collaborator samples were shipped as frozen whole blood, as isolated PBMCs, or as DNA extracted from either sample type. The CDR3 measures 14 amino acids from cysteine to phenylalanine. The read is trimmed to its CDR3 DNA, 42 bases read in frame from base 1. The germline V gene yields MGHRA for CDR1 and YSYEKL for CDR2. Compared with germline, V lacks 0 bases and J lacks 7 bases; bases without a gene match: 5.

Sequencing was carried out using peripheral blood. This receptor was obtained from a woman aged 50 to 60 with COVID-19, enrolled during active disease. The chain uses TRBV4-1 and TRBJ1-1, with 7 bases aligning to TRBD1. The sequence in DNA is TGCGCCAGCAGCCAAGATGGGGGACAGCTTGAAGCTTTCTTT. The translation is CASSQDGGQLEAFF.